This TCR beta chain was recorded in a study of neurological immune-mediated disorders. Study-wide context: Relapsing-remitting forms accounted for about 90% of the 34 multiple sclerosis patients and secondary progressive forms for 3.

TCRdb re-called the 5' RACE reads through MiXCR, storing one row per CDR3 protein. The sample includes tens of thousands of distinct CDR3 sequences, 3% to 4% of them seen just once. This CDR3 comprises 13 residues. Germline CDR1 and CDR2: DFQATT and SNEGSKA (reference sequence). The V gene lost 0 bases and the J gene lost 9 bases, with 12 bases spanning the gap. Stored at -80 C, 2 million PBMCs were the source of the unsorted libraries. The study, taken as a whole, reports: Expanded clones shared no CDR3 amino acid sequences across subjects, suggesting private repertoires in all groups.

This clonotype came up many times. Its antigen is unidentified. The TCR comes from a man aged 25-40 years with multiple sclerosis. The sequenced sample was PBMCs. V gene TRBV20-1 combines with J gene TRBJ2-1; a weak D match, TRBD1 (5 bases). The CDR3 spells CSAREVQGGEQFF. The CDR3 DNA reads TGCAGTGCTAGAGAGGTTCAGGGTGGTGAGCAGTTCTTC.